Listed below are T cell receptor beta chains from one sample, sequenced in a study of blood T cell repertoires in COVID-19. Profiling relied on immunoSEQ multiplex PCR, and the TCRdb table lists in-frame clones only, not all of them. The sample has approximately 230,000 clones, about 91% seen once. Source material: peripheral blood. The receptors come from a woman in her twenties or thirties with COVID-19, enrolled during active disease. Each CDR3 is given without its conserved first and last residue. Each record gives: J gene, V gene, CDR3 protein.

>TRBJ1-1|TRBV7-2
ASSYPGNTEAF
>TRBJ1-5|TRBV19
ASSPQQGASNQPQH
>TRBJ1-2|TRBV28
ASSRQGSRGYT
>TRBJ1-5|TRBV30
AAMAELGNQPQH
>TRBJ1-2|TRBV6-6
ASSKAQDTYGYT
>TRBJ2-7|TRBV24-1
ATSDSVEQY
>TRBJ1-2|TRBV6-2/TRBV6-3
ASSYRSGGYGYT
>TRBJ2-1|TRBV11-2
ASSFMRYNEQF
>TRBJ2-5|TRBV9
ASSVGVQGLQETQY
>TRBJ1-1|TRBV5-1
ASSLDRASFEAF